Each of the 24 T cell receptor beta chains below was sequenced from the same sample in a study of identical twins. TCRdb analysed the 5' RACE reads with MiXCR anew, one entry per CDR3 protein. Of under 800,000 distinct CDR3 sequences listed, about 20% were seen once; the top ten hold 4% to 4.5%. The same data also went into a second study, on T cells expressing NK-cell markers.

Sequencing was performed on PBMCs. Source of these receptors: a woman between 18 and 29 years old in good health.

The chain carries TRBV3-1 and TRBJ2-2; the D is unclear. The germline V gene has CDR1 LGHDT and CDR2 YNNKEL (reference sequence). The CDR3 spans 13 residues. Deletions cut 1 base from V and 5 bases from J, with 5 bases between. The DNA for the CDR3 is TGTGCCAGCAGCCAAGTCCTTACCGGGGAGCTGTTTTTT. Encoded protein: CASSQVLTGELFF.

The chain carries TRBV5-1 and TRBJ2-7; 10 bases agree with TRBD1. The ends lost 4 bases at V and 5 bases at J; junction bases unmatched: 6. The germline CDR1 and CDR2 sequences are SGHRS and YFSETQ. The CDR3 length is 14 residues. The CDR3 coding sequence is TGCGCCAGCAGCCTAGGGACAGGGGACGACGAGCAGTACTTC. It yields the protein CASSLGTGDDEQYF.

The gene calls are TRBV5-1 and TRBJ2-3; 13 positions agree with TRBD2. Germline CDR1 is SGHRS and CDR2 is YFSETQ. CDR3 length equals 19 residues. V shed 4 bases and J 1 base; nucleotides not matched to a gene: 12. CDR3 DNA: TGCGCCAGCAGCCTGGGGACTAGCGGGGATTACTTTGGCACAGATACGCAGTATTTT. This codes for CASSLGTSGDYFGTDTQYF.

This clonotype was observed at least ten times. The chain combines TRBV6-2 or TRBV6-3 with TRBJ1-1; the D gene is possibly TRBD1 (5 bases). Germline-derived CDR1 and CDR2 are MNHEY and SVGEGT. Trimming left V 3 bases short and J 0 bases short, with 8 bases between. CDR3 length equals 14 residues. CDR3 coding DNA: TGTGCCAGCAGTTATGGGGGAGTGAACACTGAAGCTTTCTTT. Translation: CASSYGGVNTEAFF.

This clonotype was seen more than once but under ten times. The J gene is TRBJ2-7, the V gene TRBV15; 7 bases agree with TRBD1. The CDR3 is made up of 13 amino acids. The V gene end was trimmed by 5 bases and the J gene end by 2 bases; junction bases not matched to a gene: 3. The V gene's germline CDR1 is LNHNV and CDR2 YYDKDF (reference sequence). The CDR3: CATSYGTAYEQYF. The CDR3 DNA is TGTGCCACCAGCTACGGGACAGCCTACGAGCAGTACTTC.

V and J are TRBV29-1 and TRBJ1-1, with D maybe TRBD1 (5 bases). V was cut by 5 bases and J by 2 bases, with 9 bases left in between. The V gene's germline CDR1 is SQVTM and CDR2 ANQGSEA. This CDR3 contains 12 residues. The CDR3 reads CSVPRANTEAFF. Written as DNA, the CDR3 is TGCAGCGTTCCCAGGGCCAACACTGAAGCTTTCTTT.

The V gene is TRBV11-2, the J gene TRBJ2-5, with D perhaps matching TRBD2 (6 bases). V dropped 4 bases and J dropped 1 base, with 10 bases sitting between them. The germline V gene has CDR1 SGHAT and CDR2 FQNNGV. There are 14 residues in the CDR3. The CDR3 coding sequence is TGTGCCAGCAGCTCTCTAGCGCGCCAAGAGACCCAGTACTTC. As protein: CASSSLARQETQYF.

This clonotype has only a few counts. This chain joins TRBV12-3 or TRBV12-4 and TRBJ2-3; 9 bases align to TRBD1. The length of the CDR3 is 14 residues. Unmatched junction bases numbered 6, after V lost 6 bases and J lost 5 bases. The CDR3 DNA is TGTGCCAGCAGAGACAGGGGGTTATTAGATACGCAGTATTTT. The encoded protein is CASRDRGLLDTQYF.

The J gene is TRBJ2-3, the V gene TRBV6-5; 11 nucleotides line up with TRBD2. Looked up from germline, CDR1 is MNHEY and CDR2 is SVGAGI. CDR3 length: 16 amino acids. V gave up 2 bases and J gave up 3 bases; unmatched junction bases: 4. As DNA, the CDR3 is TGTGCCAGCAGTTACCTCTCTAGCGGGAGGACAGATACGCAGTATTTT. Residues: CASSYLSSGRTDTQYF.

This chain joins TRBV6-1 and TRBJ1-6, with D hard to call. CDR1 and CDR2 (germline): MNHNS, SASEGT. The CDR3 loop spans 16 amino acids. The V gene lost 5 bases and the J gene lost 0 bases, with 11 bases spanning the gap. CDR3 nucleotides: TGTGCCAGCAGTAGACCGGCGAGCTCCTATAATTCACCCCTCCACTTT. It encodes CASSRPASSYNSPLHF.

This clonotype was recorded at least ten times. The chain links TRBV6-2 or TRBV6-3 to TRBJ1-1; 11 bases line up with TRBD1. This CDR3 is 18 amino acids long. The trim removed 2 bases at V and 0 bases at J, leaving 8 bases unmatched. Per germline, CDR1 MNHEY and CDR2 SVGEGT. The CDR3 DNA follows: TGTGCCAGCAGTTACCCCCTGGGACAGGGGGTCATGAACACTGAAGCTTTCTTT. This codes for CASSYPLGQGVMNTEAFF.

J is TRBJ2-2 and V is TRBV6-1; tentative D call: TRBD2 (6 bases). The CDR3 consists of 16 residues. Trimming shortened V by 6 bases and J by 0 bases, and 14 bases separated the two germline ends. Germline V gives CDR1 MNHNS, CDR2 SASEGT. The DNA of the CDR3 is TGTGCCAGCAGACTTCCCGGGGGACCGAACACCGGGGAGCTGTTTTTT. Translation gives CASRLPGGPNTGELFF.

The chain couples TRBV29-1 to TRBJ1-2; 7 bases match TRBD1. The CDR3 loop spans 14 amino acids. Germline V gene lookup returns CDR1 SQVTM and CDR2 ANQGSEA. V was clipped by 7 bases and J by 2 bases; unmatched bases: 10. The CDR3 region is CSAIRRGQNYGYTF. CDR3 sequence (DNA): TGCAGCGCGATAAGGAGGGGACAGAACTATGGCTACACCTTC. The complete variable domain, with remaining parts taken from reference TRBV29-1 and TRBJ1-2, reads SAVISQKPSRDICQRGTSLTIQCQVDSQVTMMFWYRQQPGQSLTLIATANQGSEATYESGFVIDKFPISRPNLTFSTLTVSNMSPEDSSIYLCSAIRRGQNYGYTFGSGTRLTVV.

The genes are TRBV2 and TRBJ2-1, with TRBD1 matching over 7 bases. Germline V lookup: CDR1 SNHLY, CDR2 FYNNEI. V lost 6 bases and J lost 7; bases outside the gene matches: 6. CDR3 size: 13 residues. DNA of the CDR3: TGTGCCAGCAGACAGGGGTTTTTAAATGAGCAGTTCTTC. Translation: CASRQGFLNEQFF.

This clonotype was counted only a few times. The chain recombines TRBV28 with TRBJ2-7; 9 bases agree with TRBD1. The CDR3 sequence is 17 residues long. Germline V gene sequence: CDR1 MDHEN, CDR2 SYDVKM. V dropped 1 base and J dropped 4; count of bases not matched to a gene: 11. CDR3 nucleotide sequence: TGTGCCAGCAGTTTATTCTTTCGTACAGGGGGCCTGTACGAGCAGTACTTC. The encoded protein is CASSLFFRTGGLYEQYF. The variable domain in full, completed from reference TRBV28 and TRBJ2-7, reads DVKVTQSSRYLVKRTGEKVFLECVQDMDHENMFWYRQDPGLGLRLIYFSYDVKMKEKGDIPEGYSVSREKKERFSLILESASTNQTSMYLCASSLFFRTGGLYEQYFGPGTRLTVT.

The rearrangement links TRBV12-3 or TRBV12-4 to TRBJ1-5; 10 bases match TRBD1. This CDR3 region has 14 residues. The V and J ends lost 6 bases and 6 bases, in that order; junction bases with no gene match: 5. In DNA, the CDR3 is TGTGCCAGCAGCCCGGGACAGGGGATTCAGCCCCAGCATTTT. It specifies CASSPGQGIQPQHF.

This clonotype turned up a few times. This chain links TRBV5-1 with TRBJ2-1; TRBD1 or TRBD2 may be the D gene (5 bases each). Germline assignment: CDR1 SGHRS and CDR2 YFSETQ. This CDR3 is built from 13 residues. V dropped 7 bases and J dropped 6 bases, with 14 bases sitting between them. CDR3 in DNA: TGCGCCAGCCAGATTGGGACCCTCAATGAGCAGTTCTTC. Translation: CASQIGTLNEQFF.

CDR3 residues: CASSYKGDSRGTQYF. In DNA, the CDR3 is TGTGCCAGCAGTTACAAGGGCGACTCCAGGGGGACCCAGTACTTC. The rearrangement links TRBV6-5 to TRBJ2-5; D might be TRBD1 (6 bases). The CDR3 loop spans 15 amino acids. Looked up from germline, CDR1 is MNHEY and CDR2 is SVGAGI. V was shortened by 2 bases and J by 7 bases, with 17 bases between the two germline ends.

V and J are TRBV29-1 and TRBJ2-1; 9 bases match TRBD2. The ends lost 4 bases at V and 3 bases at J; junction bases unmatched: 10. CDR1 is SQVTM and CDR2 is ANQGSEA in the germline V gene. The CDR3 is 16 amino acids. This CDR3 is CSVVGLAGSSYNEQFF. CDR3 DNA: TGCAGCGTTGTGGGGCTAGCGGGAAGTAGCTACAATGAGCAGTTCTTC.

The table lists this clonotype with many counts. V and J are TRBV5-5 and TRBJ2-2, with D possibly being TRBD1 (6 bases). Germline V lookup: CDR1 SGHKS, CDR2 YYEKEE (reference sequence). V lost 4 bases and J lost 2, with 15 bases in between. CDR3 size: 16 residues. CDR3: CASSLGQGTNTGELFF. CDR3 coding DNA: TGTGCCAGCAGCCTCGGTCAGGGGACAAACACCGGGGAGCTGTTTTTT.

Only a few counts were recorded for this clonotype. A clone one base away is much larger, so this may be a read error. The gene calls are TRBV5-6 and TRBJ2-7; 7 positions agree with TRBD2. Germline CDR1 is SGHDT and CDR2 is YYEEEE. The CDR3 is 13 amino acids. With V trimmed by 4 bases and J by 3 bases, 4 bases remained unmatched. CDR3 in DNA: TGTGCCAGCAGCCCCGGGACTAACTACGAGCAGTACTTC. Residues: CASSPGTNYEQYF.

In its sample, this clonotype was seen a few times. The V gene is TRBV10-3, the J gene TRBJ1-1, with D hard to call. V lost 7 bases and J 1 base, leaving 13 bases between the germline ends. The CDR3 is made up of 14 amino acids. Germline-derived CDR1 and CDR2 are ENHRY and SYGVKD. This CDR3 reads CAIIASSENTEAFF. The CDR3 nucleotides are TGTGCCATCATCGCTTCCTCCGAGAACACTGAAGCTTTCTTT.

This clonotype was picked up a small number of times. V usage is TRBV20-1 and J usage is TRBJ2-5; D remains ambiguous. The germline gives CDR1 DFQATT, CDR2 SNEGSKA (reference sequence). The CDR3 is 13 amino acids. The V end was cut by 0 bases, the J end by 1 base, with 6 bases between. The CDR3 sequence: CSARDFIQETQYF. CDR3 nucleotide sequence: TGCAGTGCTAGAGATTTCATCCAAGAGACCCAGTACTTC.

The DNA of the CDR3 is TGTGCCTGGACCCGGGACAGGGGGAATCAGCCCCAGCATTTT. Translated: CAWTRDRGNQPQHF. The chain uses TRBV30 and TRBJ1-5; the match to TRBD1 covers 11 bases. V lost 4 bases and J lost 4; bases outside the gene matches: 3. Germline V CDR1 and CDR2: GTSNPN, SVGIG (reference sequence). The CDR3 is 14 amino acids.